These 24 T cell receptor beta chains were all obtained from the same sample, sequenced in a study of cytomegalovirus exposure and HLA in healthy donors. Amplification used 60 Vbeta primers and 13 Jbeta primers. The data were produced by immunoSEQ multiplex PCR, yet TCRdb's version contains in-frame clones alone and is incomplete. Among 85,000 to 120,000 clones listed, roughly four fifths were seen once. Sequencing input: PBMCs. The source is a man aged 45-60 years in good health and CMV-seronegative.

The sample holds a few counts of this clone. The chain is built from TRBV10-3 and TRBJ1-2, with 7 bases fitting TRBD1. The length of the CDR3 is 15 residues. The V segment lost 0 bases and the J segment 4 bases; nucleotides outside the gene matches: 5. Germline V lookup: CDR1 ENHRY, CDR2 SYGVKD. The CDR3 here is CAISESTGRGYGYTF. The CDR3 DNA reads TGTGCCATCAGTGAGTCGACAGGGCGAGGCTATGGCTACACCTTC.

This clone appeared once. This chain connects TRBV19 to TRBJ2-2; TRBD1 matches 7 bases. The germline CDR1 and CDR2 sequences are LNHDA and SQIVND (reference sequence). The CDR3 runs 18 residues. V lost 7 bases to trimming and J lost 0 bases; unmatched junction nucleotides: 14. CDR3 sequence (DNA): TGTGCCAGTACCAAGGGACAGTTTCAACCCTCGAACACCGGGGAGCTGTTTTTT. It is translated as CASTKGQFQPSNTGELFF.

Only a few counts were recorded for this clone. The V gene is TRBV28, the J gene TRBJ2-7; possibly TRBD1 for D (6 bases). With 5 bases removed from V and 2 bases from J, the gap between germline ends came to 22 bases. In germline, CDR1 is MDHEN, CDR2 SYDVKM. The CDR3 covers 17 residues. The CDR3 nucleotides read TGTGCCAGCAGTCCCGGGGTGGGGGCAGGGGTTCCCTACGAGCAGTACGTC. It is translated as CASSPGVGAGVPYEQYV.

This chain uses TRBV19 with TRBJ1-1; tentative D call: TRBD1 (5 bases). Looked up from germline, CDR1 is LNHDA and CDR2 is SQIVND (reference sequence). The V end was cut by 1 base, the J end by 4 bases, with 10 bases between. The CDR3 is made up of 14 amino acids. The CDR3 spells CASSIGGVGTEAFF. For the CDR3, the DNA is TGTGCCAGTAGTATAGGGGGGGTCGGCACTGAAGCTTTCTTT.

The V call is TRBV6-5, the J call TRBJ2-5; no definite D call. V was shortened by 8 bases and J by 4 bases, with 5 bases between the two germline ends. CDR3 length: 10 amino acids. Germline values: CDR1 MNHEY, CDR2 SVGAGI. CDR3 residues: CASSVETQYF. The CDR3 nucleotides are TGTGCCAGCTCAGTAGAGACCCAGTACTTC.

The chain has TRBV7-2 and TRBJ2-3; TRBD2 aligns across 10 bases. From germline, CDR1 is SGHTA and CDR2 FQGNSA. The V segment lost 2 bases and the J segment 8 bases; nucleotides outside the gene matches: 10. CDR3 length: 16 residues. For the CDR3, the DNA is TGTGCCAGCAGCTTAAGTAGTGGACTAGCGGATCGTACGCAGTATTTT. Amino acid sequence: CASSLSSGLADRTQYF. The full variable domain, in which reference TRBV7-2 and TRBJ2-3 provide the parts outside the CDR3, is GAGVSQSPSNKVTEKGKDVELRCDPISGHTALYWYRQSLGQGLEFLIYFQGNSAPDKSGLPSDRFSAERTGGSVSTLTIQRTQQEDSAVYLCASSLSSGLADRTQYFGPGTRLTVL.

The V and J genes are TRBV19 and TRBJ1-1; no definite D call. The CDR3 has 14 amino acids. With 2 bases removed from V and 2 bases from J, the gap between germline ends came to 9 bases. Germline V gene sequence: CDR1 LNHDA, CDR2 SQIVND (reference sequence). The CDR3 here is CASSINAGNTEAFF. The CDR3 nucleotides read TGTGCCAGTAGTATAAACGCAGGTAACACTGAAGCTTTCTTT. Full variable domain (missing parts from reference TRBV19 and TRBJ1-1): DGGITQSPKYLFRKEGQNVTLSCEQNLNHDAMYWYRQDPGQGLRLIYYSQIVNDFQKGDIAEGYSVSREKKESFPLTVTSAQKNPTAFYLCASSINAGNTEAFFGQGTRLTVV.

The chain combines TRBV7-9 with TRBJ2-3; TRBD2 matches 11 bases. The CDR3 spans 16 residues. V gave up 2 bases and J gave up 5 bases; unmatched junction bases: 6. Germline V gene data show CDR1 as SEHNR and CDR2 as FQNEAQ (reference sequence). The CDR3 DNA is TGTGCCAGCAGCTTAACACTAGCGGGGGTTATAGATACGCAGTATTTT. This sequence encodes CASSLTLAGVIDTQYF.

The CDR3 DNA reads as TGTGCCAGCAGCCCATCAGACAGGCCCTCGGGATTAGATGAAAAACTGTTTTTT. It is translated as CASSPSDRPSGLDEKLFF. The chain links TRBV7-9 to TRBJ1-4, with D possibly matching TRBD1 (6 bases). Per germline, CDR1 SEHNR and CDR2 FQNEAQ (reference sequence). The CDR3 is 18 residues long. Trimming took 5 bases from V and 6 from J, leaving 25 bases between them.

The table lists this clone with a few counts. The CDR3 spells CASRASVAGELFF. CDR3 DNA: TGTGCCAGCAGGGCTAGCGTGGCCGGGGAGCTGTTTTTT. V gene TRBV6-6 combines with J gene TRBJ2-2, with a tentative D call TRBD2 (6 bases). Germline CDR1 MNHNY, CDR2 SVGAGI (reference sequence). The V end lost 6 bases, the J end lost 6 bases, and 11 bases lay between the germline ends. The CDR3 is 13 residues long.

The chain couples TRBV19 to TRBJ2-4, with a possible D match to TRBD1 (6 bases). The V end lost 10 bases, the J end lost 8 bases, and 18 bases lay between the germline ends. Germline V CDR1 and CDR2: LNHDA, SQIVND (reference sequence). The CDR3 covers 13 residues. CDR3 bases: TGTGCCACCTCATTAACAGGGACCGACATTCAGTACTTC. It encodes CATSLTGTDIQYF.

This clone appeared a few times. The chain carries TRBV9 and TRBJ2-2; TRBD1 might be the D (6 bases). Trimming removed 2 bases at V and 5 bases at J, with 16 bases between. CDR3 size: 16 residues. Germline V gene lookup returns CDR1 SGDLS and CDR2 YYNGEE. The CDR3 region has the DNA TGTGCCAGCAGCGTCGGACCAGGGGAGACAACCGGGGAGCTGTTTTTT. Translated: CASSVGPGETTGELFF. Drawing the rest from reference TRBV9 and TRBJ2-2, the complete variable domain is DSGVTQTPKHLITATGQRVTLRCSPRSGDLSVYWYQQSLDQGLQFLIQYYNGEERAKGNILERFSAQQFPDLHSELNLSSLELGDSALYFCASSVGPGETTGELFFGEGSRLTVL.

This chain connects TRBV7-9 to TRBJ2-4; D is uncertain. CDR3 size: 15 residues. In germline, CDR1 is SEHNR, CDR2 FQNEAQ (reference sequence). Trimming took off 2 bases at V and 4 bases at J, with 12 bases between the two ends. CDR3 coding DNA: TGTGCCAGCAGCTTATCTCCAGATTCAAAAAACATTCAGTACTTC. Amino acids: CASSLSPDSKNIQYF.

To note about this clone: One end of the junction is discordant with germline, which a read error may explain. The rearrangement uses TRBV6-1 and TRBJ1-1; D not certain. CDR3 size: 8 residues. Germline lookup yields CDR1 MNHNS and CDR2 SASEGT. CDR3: CASTVGDF. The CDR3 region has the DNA TGTGCCAGCACCGTAGGAGACTTT.

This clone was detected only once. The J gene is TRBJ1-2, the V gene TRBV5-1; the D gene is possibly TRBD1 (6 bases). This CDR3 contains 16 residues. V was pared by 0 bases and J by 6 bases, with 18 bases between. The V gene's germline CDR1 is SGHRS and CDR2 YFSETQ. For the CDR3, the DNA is TGCGCCAGCAGCTTGGGGCAGGGGTACTTATTTGATGGCTACACCTTC. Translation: CASSLGQGYLFDGYTF. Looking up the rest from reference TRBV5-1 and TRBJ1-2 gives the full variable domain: KAGVTQTPRYLIKTRGQQVTLSCSPISGHRSVSWYQQTPGQGLQFLFEYFSETQRNKGNFPGRFSGRQFSNSRSEMNVSTLELGDSALYLCASSLGQGYLFDGYTFGSGTRLTVV.

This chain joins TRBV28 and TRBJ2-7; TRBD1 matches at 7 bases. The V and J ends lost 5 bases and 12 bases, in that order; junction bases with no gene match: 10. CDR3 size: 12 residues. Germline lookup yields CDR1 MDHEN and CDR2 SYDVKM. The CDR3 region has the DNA TGTGCCAGCAGTCCGGGACAGACCTTTTGGTACGTC. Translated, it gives CASSPGQTFWYV.

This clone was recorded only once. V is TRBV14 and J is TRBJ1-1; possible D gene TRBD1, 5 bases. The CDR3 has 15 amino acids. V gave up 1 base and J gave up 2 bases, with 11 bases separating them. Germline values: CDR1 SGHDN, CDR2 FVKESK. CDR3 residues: CASSQVRGINTEAFF. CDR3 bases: TGTGCCAGCAGCCAAGTACGGGGGATTAACACTGAAGCTTTCTTT.

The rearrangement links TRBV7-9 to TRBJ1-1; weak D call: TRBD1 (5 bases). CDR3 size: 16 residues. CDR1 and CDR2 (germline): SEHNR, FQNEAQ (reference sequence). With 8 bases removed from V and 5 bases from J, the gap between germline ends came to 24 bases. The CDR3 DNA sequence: TGTGCCAGCCTCACCCTAAGGGGAGGGGACCGTACTGAAGCTTTCTTT. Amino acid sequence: CASLTLRGGDRTEAFF.

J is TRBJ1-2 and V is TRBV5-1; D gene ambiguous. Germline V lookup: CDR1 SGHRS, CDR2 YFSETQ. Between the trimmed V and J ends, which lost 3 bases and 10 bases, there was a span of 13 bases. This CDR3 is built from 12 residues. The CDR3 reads CASSSVEFVYTF. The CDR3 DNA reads TGCGCCAGCAGCTCAGTCGAATTTGTCTACACCTTC.

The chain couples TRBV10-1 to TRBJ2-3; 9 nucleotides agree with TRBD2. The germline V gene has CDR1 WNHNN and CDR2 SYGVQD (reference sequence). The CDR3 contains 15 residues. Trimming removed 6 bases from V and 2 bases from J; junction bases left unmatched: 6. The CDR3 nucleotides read TGCGCCAGCAGAGCGGGGGGACAAGACACAGATACGCAGTATTTT. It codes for CASRAGGQDTDTQYF.

The CDR3 loop reads CASSAGNYGYTF. CDR3 nucleotide sequence: TGTGCCAGCAGTGCAGGTAACTATGGCTACACCTTC. V usage is TRBV6-4 and J usage is TRBJ1-2; D gene ambiguous. V lost 4 bases and J 1 base, leaving 4 bases between the germline ends. This CDR3 spans 12 amino acids. Germline lookup yields CDR1 MRHNA and CDR2 SNTAGT.

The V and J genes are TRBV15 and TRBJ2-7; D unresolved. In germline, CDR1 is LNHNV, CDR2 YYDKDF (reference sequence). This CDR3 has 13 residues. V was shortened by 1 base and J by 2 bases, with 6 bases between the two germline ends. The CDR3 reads CATSRGQTYEQYF. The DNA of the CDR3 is TGTGCCACCAGCAGAGGGCAGACCTACGAGCAGTACTTC.

The CDR3 coding sequence is TGTGCCATCAGCGCAGGGGGGAAGGGCACTGAAGCTTTCTTT. It codes for CAISAGGKGTEAFF. The chain employs TRBV10-3 and TRBJ1-1, with 7 positions matching TRBD1. CDR1 ENHRY and CDR2 SYGVKD come from the germline V gene. The V gene end was trimmed by 6 bases and the J gene end by 4 bases; junction bases not matched to a gene: 8. This CDR3 has 14 amino acids.

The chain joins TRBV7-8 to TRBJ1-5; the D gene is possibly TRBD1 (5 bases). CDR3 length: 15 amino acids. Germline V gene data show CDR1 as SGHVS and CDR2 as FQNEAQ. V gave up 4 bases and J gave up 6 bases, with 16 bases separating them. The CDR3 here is CASSWEAGEGQPQHF. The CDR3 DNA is TGTGCCAGCAGCTGGGAGGCGGGGGAAGGTCAGCCCCAGCATTTT.